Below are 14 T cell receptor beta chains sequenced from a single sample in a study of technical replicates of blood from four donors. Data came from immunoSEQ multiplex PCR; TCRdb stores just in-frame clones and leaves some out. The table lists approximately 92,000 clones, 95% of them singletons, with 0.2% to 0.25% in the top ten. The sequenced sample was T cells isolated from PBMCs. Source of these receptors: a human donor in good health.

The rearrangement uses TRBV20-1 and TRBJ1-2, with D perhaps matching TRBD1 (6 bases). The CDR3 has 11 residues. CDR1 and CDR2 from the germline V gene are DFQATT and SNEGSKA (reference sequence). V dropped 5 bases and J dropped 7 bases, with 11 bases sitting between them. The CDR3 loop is CSAAGERGYTF. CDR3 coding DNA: TGCAGTGCTGCAGGGGAACGTGGCTACACCTTC.

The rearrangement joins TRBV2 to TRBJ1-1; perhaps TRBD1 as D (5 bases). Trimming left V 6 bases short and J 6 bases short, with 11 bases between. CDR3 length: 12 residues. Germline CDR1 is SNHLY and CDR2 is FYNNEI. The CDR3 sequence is CASRIQGPEAFF. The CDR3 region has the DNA TGTGCCAGCAGAATCCAGGGTCCTGAAGCTTTCTTT.

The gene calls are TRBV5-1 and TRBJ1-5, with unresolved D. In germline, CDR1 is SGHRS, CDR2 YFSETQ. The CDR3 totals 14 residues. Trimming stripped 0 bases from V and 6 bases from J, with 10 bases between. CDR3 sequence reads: CASSLGEAAQPQHF. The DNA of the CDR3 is TGCGCCAGCAGCTTGGGCGAGGCGGCTCAGCCCCAGCATTTT.

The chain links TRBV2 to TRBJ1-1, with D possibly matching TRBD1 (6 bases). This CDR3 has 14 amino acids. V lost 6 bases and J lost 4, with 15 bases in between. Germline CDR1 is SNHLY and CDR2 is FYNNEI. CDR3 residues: CASSVEQGPTEAFF. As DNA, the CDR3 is TGTGCCAGCAGCGTTGAACAGGGTCCCACTGAAGCTTTCTTT.

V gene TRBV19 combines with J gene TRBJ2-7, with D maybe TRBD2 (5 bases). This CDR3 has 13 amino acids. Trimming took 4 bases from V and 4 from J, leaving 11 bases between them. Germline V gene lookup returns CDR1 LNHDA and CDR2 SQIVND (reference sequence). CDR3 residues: CASSTQSGYEQYF. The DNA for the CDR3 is TGTGCCAGTAGTACGCAGTCGGGATACGAGCAGTACTTC. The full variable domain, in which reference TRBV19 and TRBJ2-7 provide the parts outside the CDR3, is DGGITQSPKYLFRKEGQNVTLSCEQNLNHDAMYWYRQDPGQGLRLIYYSQIVNDFQKGDIAEGYSVSREKKESFPLTVTSAQKNPTAFYLCASSTQSGYEQYFGPGTRLTVT.

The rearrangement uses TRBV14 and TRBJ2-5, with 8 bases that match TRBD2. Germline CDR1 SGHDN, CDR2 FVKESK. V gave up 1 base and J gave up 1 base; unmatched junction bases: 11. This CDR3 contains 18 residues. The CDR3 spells CASSQVFSGVGSQETQYF. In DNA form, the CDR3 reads TGTGCCAGCAGCCAAGTTTTTAGCGGGGTAGGATCCCAAGAGACCCAGTACTTC.

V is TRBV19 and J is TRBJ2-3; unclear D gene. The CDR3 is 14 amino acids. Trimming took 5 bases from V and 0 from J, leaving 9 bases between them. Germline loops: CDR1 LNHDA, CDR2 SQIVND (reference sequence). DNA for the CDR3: TGTGCCAGTAGTTACAGACGAAGCACAGATACGCAGTATTTT. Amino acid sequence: CASSYRRSTDTQYF.

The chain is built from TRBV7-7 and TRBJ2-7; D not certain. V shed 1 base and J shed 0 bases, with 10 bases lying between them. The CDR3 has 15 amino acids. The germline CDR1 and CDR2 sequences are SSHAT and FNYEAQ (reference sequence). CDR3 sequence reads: CASSLGTGLSYEQYF. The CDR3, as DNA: TGTGCCAGCAGCTTAGGAACGGGTCTCTCCTACGAGCAGTACTTC.

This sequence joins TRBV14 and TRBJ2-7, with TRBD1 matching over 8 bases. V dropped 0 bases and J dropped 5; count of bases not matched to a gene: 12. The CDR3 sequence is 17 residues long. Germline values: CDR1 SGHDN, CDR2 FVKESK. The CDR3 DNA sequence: TGTGCCAGCAGCCAAGATACCCCCGGACAGGGTTGGGACGAGCAGTACTTC. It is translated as CASSQDTPGQGWDEQYF.

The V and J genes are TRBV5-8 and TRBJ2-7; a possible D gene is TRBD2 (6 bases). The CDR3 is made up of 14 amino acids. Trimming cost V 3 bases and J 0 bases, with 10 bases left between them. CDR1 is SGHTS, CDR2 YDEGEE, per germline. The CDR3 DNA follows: TGTGCCAGCAGCTCGCGGGACGGCTCCTACGAGCAGTACTTC. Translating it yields CASSSRDGSYEQYF. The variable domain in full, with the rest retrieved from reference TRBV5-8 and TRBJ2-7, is EAGVTQSPTHLIKTRGQQATLRCSPISGHTSVYWYQQALGLGLQFLLWYDEGEERNRGNFPPRFSGRQFPNYSSELNVNALELEDSALYLCASSSRDGSYEQYFGPGTRLTVT.

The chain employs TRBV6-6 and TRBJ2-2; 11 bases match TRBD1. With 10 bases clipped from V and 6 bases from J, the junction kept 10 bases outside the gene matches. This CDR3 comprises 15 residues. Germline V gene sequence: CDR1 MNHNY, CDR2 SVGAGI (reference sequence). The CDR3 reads CAIPGGTGGPGELFF. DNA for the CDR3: TGTGCCATCCCTGGGGGGACAGGGGGACCCGGGGAGCTGTTTTTT.

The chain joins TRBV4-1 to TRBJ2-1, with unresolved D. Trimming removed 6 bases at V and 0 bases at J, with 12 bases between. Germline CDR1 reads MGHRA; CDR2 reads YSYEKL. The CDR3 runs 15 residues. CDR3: CASRSETVSYNEQFF. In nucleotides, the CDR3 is TGCGCCAGCAGGAGCGAGACGGTCTCCTACAATGAGCAGTTCTTC.

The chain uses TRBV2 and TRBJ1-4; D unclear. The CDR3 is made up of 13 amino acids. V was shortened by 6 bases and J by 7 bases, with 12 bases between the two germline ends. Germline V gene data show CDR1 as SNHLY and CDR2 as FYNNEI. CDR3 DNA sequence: TGTGCCAGCAGGCCGGACTGGGGTGAAAAACTGTTTTTT. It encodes CASRPDWGEKLFF.

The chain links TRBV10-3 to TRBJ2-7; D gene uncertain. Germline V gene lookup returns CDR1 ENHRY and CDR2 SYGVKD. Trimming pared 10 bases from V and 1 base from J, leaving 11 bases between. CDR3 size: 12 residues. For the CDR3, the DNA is TGTGCCACCCAGACTGATTCCTACGAGCAGTACTTC. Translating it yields CATQTDSYEQYF.